Listed below are T cell receptor beta chains from one sample, sequenced in a study of CD8 T cells in ankylosing spondylitis. TCRdb re-analysed the 5' RACE reads in MiXCR, keeping a single row per CDR3 protein. Altogether about 42,000 distinct CDR3 sequences are present, over 3.5% being singletons, with the ten largest covering 4%. The source material was blood, either unsorted or a sorted T cell fraction (not recorded which). These receptors all come from a female donor with ankylosing spondylitis or in good health (not recorded which). Both conserved end residues are part of each CDR3. The D gene is left open where the match is weak. Part of the rows lack a size; the others show once, few, many or a class for expanded clones.

clone_size j_call v_call d_call cdr3_nt cdr3_aa
many TRBJ2-3 TRBV9 TRBD1 TGTGCCAGCAGCGAGCGACAGGGAACCAGCACAGATACGCAGTATTTT CASSERQGTSTDTQYF
once TRBJ1-1 TRBV9 . TGTGCCAGCAGCGTAGCTACAGAGTTGAACACTGAAGCTTTCTTT CASSVATELNTEAFF
many TRBJ2-7 TRBV9 TRBD1 TGTGCCAGCAGCGTAGGGACAGGGGATTACGAGCAGTACTTC CASSVGTGDYEQYF
many TRBJ1-4 TRBV9 . TGTGCCAGCAGCCCACCCGGTGGGACTAATGAAAAACTGTTTTTT CASSPPGGTNEKLFF
medium-sized TRBJ2-5 TRBV9 TRBD1 TGTGCCAGCAGCAAAGACAGGGTCGAGACCCAGTACTTC CASSKDRVETQYF
many TRBJ2-1 TRBV9 TRBD2 TGTGCCAGCAGCCTGGGACTAGCGGGGGGAGTCAATGAGCAGTTCTTC CASSLGLAGGVNEQFF
many TRBJ2-2 TRBV9 . TGTGCCAGCAGCGTAGCTACGCAGGCGAACACCGGGGAGCTGTTTTTT CASSVATQANTGELFF
. TRBJ2-7 TRBV7-4 . TGTGCCAGCAGCTCCCGACTGAGGCGGGAGCAGTACTTC CASSSRLRREQYF
many TRBJ2-5 TRBV9 . TGTGCCAGCAGCCCCCTCCCGGGCACAAAGGAGACCCAGTACTTC CASSPLPGTKETQYF
few TRBJ2-1 TRBV9 TRBD2 TGTGCCAGCACCTGGGCTAGCGGGGGGTACAATGAGCAGTTCTTC CASTWASGGYNEQFF
many TRBJ1-4 TRBV9 TRBD1 TGTGCCAGCAGCGTCCAGGGGGGGAAAGGTGAAAAACTGTTTTTT CASSVQGGKGEKLFF
medium-sized TRBJ1-6 TRBV24-1 . TGTGCCACCAGTGAGTCTCAGGGGAGTAGTAATTCACCCCTCCACTTT CATSESQGSSNSPLHF
many TRBJ2-1 TRBV9 . TGTGCCAGCAGCGTAGAGTGGTACAATGAGCAGTTCTTC CASSVEWYNEQFF
many TRBJ2-2 TRBV9 TRBD1 TGTGCCAGCAGACCTACAGGGGTTGGCACCGGGGAGCTGTTTTTT CASRPTGVGTGELFF
many TRBJ2-5 TRBV9 TRBD1 TGTGCCAGCAGCGGAGAGGACAGGGGGCGGGAGACCCAGTACTTC CASSGEDRGRETQYF
many TRBJ1-2 TRBV9 . TGTGCCAGCAGCCCGGGAGATGCTTATGGCTACACCTTC CASSPGDAYGYTF
many TRBJ2-7 TRBV9 . TGTGCCAGCAGCGTCCAGGGTGGATCCTACGAGCAGTACTTC CASSVQGGSYEQYF
. TRBJ1-1 TRBV9 . TGTGCCAGCAGCGACAATTCAGCGGAGACTGAAGCTTTCTTT CASSDNSAETEAFF
many TRBJ2-1 TRBV9 . TGTGCCAGCAGCGCCAGGGGCCCCATCTACAATGAGCAGTTCTTC CASSARGPIYNEQFF
medium-sized TRBJ1-4 TRBV9 . TGTGCCAGCAGCGTAGGAGGGAATAATGAAAAACTGTTTTTT CASSVGGNNEKLFF
many TRBJ1-1 TRBV9 . TGTGCCAGCAGCGTGGGGGATACTGAAGCTTTCTTT CASSVGDTEAFF
many TRBJ2-7 TRBV9 . TGTGCCAGCAGCGTCGGACAGTTCTCCTACGAGCAGTACTTC CASSVGQFSYEQYF
few TRBJ1-1 TRBV9 TRBD1 TGTGCCAGCAGCCCAAAACCCGGGACAGCGGCTTTCTTT CASSPKPGTAAFF
few TRBJ2-3 TRBV9 . TGTGCCAGCAACGTCTCCAGCGGACCCAAAGATACGCAGTATTTT CASNVSSGPKDTQYF
many TRBJ2-2 TRBV9 TRBD1 TGTGCCAGCAGCGTGGGCCGGGACAGCGGGGAGCTGTTTTTT CASSVGRDSGELFF
many TRBJ1-1 TRBV9 . TGTGCCAGCAGCGTAGGTACAGGGTTCAACACTGAAGCTTTCTTT CASSVGTGFNTEAFF
many TRBJ2-1 TRBV9 TRBD1 TGTGCCAGCAGCCCCCGGACAGGGGGCTCCTACAATGAGCAGTTCTTC CASSPRTGGSYNEQFF
many TRBJ1-1 TRBV9 . TGTGCCAGCAGCGTATCTATTGCTCGCGACACTGAAGCTTTCTTT CASSVSIARDTEAFF
many TRBJ2-1 TRBV9 . TGTGCCAGCAGCGCCTCCGGGACACCAACCCCCGGGGAGCAGTTCTTC CASSASGTPTPGEQFF
many TRBJ1-3 TRBV9 . TGTGCCAGCACTGGACAGTCTGGAAACACCATATATTTT CASTGQSGNTIYF
few TRBJ2-5 TRBV9 TRBD1 TGTGCCAGCAGCCGGGGACAGGGGGTAGAGACCCAGTACTTC CASSRGQGVETQYF